The entry that follows covers one T cell receptor (beta chain) sequence. Its antigen is undetermined. The V end lost 3 bases, the J end lost 4 bases, and 6 bases lay between the germline ends. This CDR3 has 13 amino acids. Germline CDR1 is SGHTA and CDR2 is FQGTGA. The data belong to a study of cytomegalovirus exposure and HLA in healthy donors. In the study overall: The Caucasian-associated ancestry cluster contained 81% of the 300 to 450 genotyped donors.

General study results and limits: More clonal expansion characterized HLA-associated TCR beta chains than equally common others in a later analysis.

PCR primers comprised 60 Vbeta and 13 Jbeta primers. Sequencing used immunoSEQ multiplex PCR; TCRdb keeps in-frame clones, though not all of them. Of 130,000 or so clones in the sample, roughly 77% were seen once. This sequence joins TRBV7-3 and TRBJ1-4; perhaps TRBD1 as D (5 bases). Sequencing input: PBMCs. The origin of this receptor is a middle-aged man in good health and CMV-seronegative. The CDR3: CASSLTVNEKLFF. The CDR3 bases are TGTGCCAGCAGCTTGACAGTTAATGAAAAACTGTTTTTT.